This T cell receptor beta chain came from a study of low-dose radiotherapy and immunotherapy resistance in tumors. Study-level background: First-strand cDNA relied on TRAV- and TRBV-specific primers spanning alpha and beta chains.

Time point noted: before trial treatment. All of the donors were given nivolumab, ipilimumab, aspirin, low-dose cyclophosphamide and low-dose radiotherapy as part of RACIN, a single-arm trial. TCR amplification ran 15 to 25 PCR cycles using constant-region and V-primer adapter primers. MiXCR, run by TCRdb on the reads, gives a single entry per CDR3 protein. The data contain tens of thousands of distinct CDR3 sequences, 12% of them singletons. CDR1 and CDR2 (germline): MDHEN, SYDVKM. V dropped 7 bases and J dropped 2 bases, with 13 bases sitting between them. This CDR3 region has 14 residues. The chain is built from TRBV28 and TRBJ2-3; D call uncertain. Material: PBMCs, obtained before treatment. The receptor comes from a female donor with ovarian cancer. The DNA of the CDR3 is TGTGCCAGCAAGGCGTCTTTGATCACAGATACGCAGTATTTT. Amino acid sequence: CASKASLITDTQYF.